Presented here are 32 T cell receptor beta chains from one specimen sequenced in a study of blood T cell repertoires in COVID-19 (dated by TCRdb to 2020 to 2022). Libraries were made using the immunoSEQ multiplex PCR assay. This immuneACCESS table, as held by TCRdb, lists in-frame sequences with V and J called but not all clones. Of the missing ones, under half trace to an unresolved V gene in checked studies; the others have no known cause. For this sample the table gives around 250,000 clones, of which more than 85% were detected only once. The ten largest clones take up about 1.6% of the sample. Sequences were obtained from PBMCs or T cells enriched from blood (not recorded which). These TCRs come from a woman aged 45-59 years who had recovered from COVID-19.

The chain uses TRBV6-5 and TRBJ1-6; 12 bases line up with TRBD1. V lost 4 bases and J lost 9; bases outside the gene matches: 7. Germline V gene lookup returns CDR1 MNHEY and CDR2 SVGAGI. The CDR3 consists of 16 residues. DNA for the CDR3: TGTGCCAGCAGTTGGGGGACAGGGGGCTGGGGTTCACCCCTCCACTTT. Protein: CASSWGTGGWGSPLHF.

This clone has just one count. CDR3 loop: CASSSGLAGSQETQYF. The CDR3 nucleotides are TGCGCCAGCAGCTCCGGACTAGCGGGGTCCCAAGAGACCCAGTACTTC. The chain recombines TRBV5-1 with TRBJ2-5, with 12 bases matching TRBD2. V was clipped by 3 bases and J by 1 base; unmatched bases: 4. The CDR3 runs 16 residues. Germline V gives CDR1 SGHRS, CDR2 YFSETQ.

This sequence joins TRBV9 and TRBJ1-2; TRBD1 agrees at 8 bases. CDR1 is SGDLS, CDR2 YYNGEE, per germline. J gave up 5 bases and V 2 bases, and 5 bases lay outside the gene matches. This CDR3 has 14 amino acids. CDR3 sequence reads: CASSVRTGLYGYTF. CDR3 coding DNA: TGTGCCAGCAGCGTGCGGACAGGGTTATATGGCTACACCTTC.

The gene calls are TRBV7-8 and TRBJ1-5; D is uncertain. The CDR3 totals 16 residues. Germline V gene sequence: CDR1 SGHVS, CDR2 FQNEAQ. V gave up 1 base and J gave up 1 base, with 11 bases separating them. This CDR3 is CASSLVVYKSNQPQHF. The CDR3 region has the DNA TGTGCCAGCAGCTTAGTTGTTTACAAGAGCAATCAGCCCCAGCATTTT.

The count of this clone is one. The rearrangement links TRBV30 to TRBJ1-5, with D possibly TRBD1 on 5 matching bases. The CDR3 contains 11 residues. The germline gives CDR1 GTSNPN, CDR2 SVGIG (reference sequence). The V gene lost 3 bases and the J gene lost 11 bases, with 11 bases spanning the gap. CDR3 amino acids: CAWSDTDTQHF. Here the CDR3 DNA reads TGTGCCTGGAGCGACACGGACACCCAGCATTTT.

The V and J genes are TRBV4-3 and TRBJ1-2, with TRBD1 matching 7 bases. CDR3 length: 16 residues. Trimming removed 5 bases from V and 1 base from J; junction bases left unmatched: 10. CDR1 and CDR2 (germline): LGHNA, YSLEER. CDR3 loop: CASSSKGDSYNYGYTF. CDR3 nucleotide sequence: TGCGCCAGCAGCTCTAAGGGGGACAGTTATAACTATGGCTACACCTTC.

Concerning this clone itself: Sequence at one end of the junction differs from germline and may be a read error. J is TRBJ2-1 and V is TRBV7-7; 7 bases fit TRBD2. Germline V CDR1 and CDR2: SSHAT, FNYEAQ (reference sequence). This CDR3 has 16 residues. As DNA, the CDR3 is TGTGCTAGCAGCTTAGTAGGATCAGCGGGAATCGATGAGCAGTTCTTC. This codes for CASSLVGSAGIDEQFF.

V gene TRBV5-6 combines with J gene TRBJ1-5; D remains ambiguous. V lost 4 bases and J 3 bases, leaving 11 bases between the germline ends. Germline assignment: CDR1 SGHDT and CDR2 YYEEEE. The CDR3 length is 14 residues. CDR3 residues: CASSLRHPNQPQHF. Written as DNA, the CDR3 is TGTGCCAGCAGCCTACGACACCCCAATCAGCCCCAGCATTTT.

The chain uses TRBV6-2 or TRBV6-3 and TRBJ1-1; the D is unclear. The ends were cut back, 6 bases at V and 1 base at J, with 9 bases in the middle. There are 13 residues in the CDR3. Germline values: CDR1 MNHEY, CDR2 SVGEGT. The CDR3 nucleotides are TGTGCCAGCAGCGCCTTAGAGAACACTGAAGCTTTCTTT. The encoded protein is CASSALENTEAFF.

This clone has just one count. V gene TRBV9 combines with J gene TRBJ2-1; 8 bases match TRBD2. Germline CDR1 is SGDLS and CDR2 is YYNGEE. The trim removed 2 bases at V and 7 bases at J, leaving 8 bases unmatched. This CDR3 is 15 amino acids long. This CDR3 reads CASSVGVASGNEQFF. The CDR3 bases are TGTGCCAGCAGCGTTGGGGTGGCTAGCGGGAATGAGCAGTTCTTC. Combining the CDR3 with reference TRBV9 and TRBJ2-1 gives the whole variable domain DSGVTQTPKHLITATGQRVTLRCSPRSGDLSVYWYQQSLDQGLQFLIQYYNGEERAKGNILERFSAQQFPDLHSELNLSSLELGDSALYFCASSVGVASGNEQFFGPGTRLTVL.

This clone was seen ten or more times. The CDR3: CASSLLSSGRAVAYNEQFF. CDR3 bases: TGTGCCAGCAGCTTATTGTCTAGCGGGAGGGCCGTGGCCTACAATGAGCAGTTCTTC. This chain joins TRBV7-2 and TRBJ2-1, with TRBD2 matching 12 bases. Germline CDR1 and CDR2: SGHTA and FQGNSA. V trimming: 2 bases; J trimming: 2 bases; junction bases outside the gene matches: 10. The CDR3 length is 19 residues.

Sample share makes this clone medium-sized. The chain recombines TRBV19 with TRBJ1-1, with 8 bases that match TRBD1. CDR1 is LNHDA, CDR2 SQIVND, per germline (reference sequence). V lost 4 bases, J lost 4 bases, and 11 bases stayed unmatched. CDR3 length: 16 residues. The CDR3 nucleotides read TGTGCCAGTAGTAGATTTGCGTTTACAGGGGGCACTGAAGCTTTCTTT. Residues: CASSRFAFTGGTEAFF.

This clone has just a few counts. V and J are TRBV7-2 and TRBJ2-7; perhaps TRBD1 as D (6 bases). Germline loops: CDR1 SGHTA, CDR2 FQGNSA. V was cut by 1 base and J by 3 bases, with 22 bases left in between. This CDR3 contains 18 residues. The CDR3 reads CASSLVKVRTDNFYEQYF. The CDR3 coding sequence is TGTGCCAGCAGCTTAGTTAAAGTTAGGACAGACAACTTCTACGAGCAGTACTTC.

V usage is TRBV4-2 and J usage is TRBJ1-5; 9 bases map to TRBD1. V was pared by 0 bases and J by 7 bases, with 4 bases of the junction left unmatched. CDR3 length: 15 amino acids. Germline lookup yields CDR1 LGHNA and CDR2 YNFKEQ. CDR3 sequence reads: CASSQEGQGSQPQHF. In DNA, the CDR3 is TGTGCCAGCAGCCAAGAGGGACAGGGAAGCCAGCCCCAGCATTTT.

This chain connects TRBV9 to TRBJ2-1; D is unresolved. Trimming shortened V by 2 bases and J by 0 bases, and 9 bases separated the two germline ends. The CDR3 has 15 amino acids. CDR1 SGDLS and CDR2 YYNGEE come from the germline V gene. CDR3 DNA sequence: TGTGCCAGCAGCGTCCTGTCTAACTCCTACAATGAGCAGTTCTTC. Translation: CASSVLSNSYNEQFF.

This rearrangement joins TRBV29-1 to TRBJ2-2; D possibly corresponds to TRBD1 (6 bases). The germline CDR1 and CDR2 sequences are SQVTM and ANQGSEA. Trimming left V 7 bases short and J 0 bases short, with 12 bases between. The CDR3 length is 14 residues. CDR3 DNA: TGCAGCGCAGGGGCTAGGTCGAACACCGGGGAGCTGTTTTTT. Translated: CSAGARSNTGELFF.

V gene TRBV18 combines with J gene TRBJ2-1; no reliable D call. The germline V gene encodes CDR1 KGHSH and CDR2 LQKENI. The V end lost 6 bases, the J end lost 3 bases, and 15 bases lay between the germline ends. The CDR3 spans 15 residues. The CDR3 loop reads CASSGEGFGYNEQFF. Written as DNA, the CDR3 is TGTGCCAGCTCCGGAGAAGGTTTTGGCTACAATGAGCAGTTCTTC.

This chain connects TRBV18 to TRBJ1-3, with 7 bases aligning to TRBD1. The CDR3 runs 13 residues. The germline CDR1 and CDR2 sequences are KGHSH and LQKENI. The trim removed 4 bases at V and 11 bases at J, leaving 8 bases unmatched. CDR3 region: CASSLNDQGAIYF. The CDR3 DNA sequence: TGTGCCAGCTCACTAAACGACCAGGGGGCCATATATTTT.

The genes are TRBV19 and TRBJ2-5; 7 positions match TRBD2. The CDR3 length is 15 residues. V trimming: 3 bases; J trimming: 4 bases; junction bases outside the gene matches: 8. From germline, CDR1 is LNHDA and CDR2 SQIVND (reference sequence). CDR3 sequence (DNA): TGTGCCAGTAGTATCGGCGGGAGCGCTTTAGAGACCCAGTACTTC. This gives the protein CASSIGGSALETQYF.

V usage is TRBV7-9 and J usage is TRBJ2-3, with D possibly matching TRBD2 (5 bases). Germline CDR1 and CDR2: SEHNR and FQNEAQ (reference sequence). The CDR3 is 15 amino acids. Trimming removed 5 bases from V and 4 bases from J, with 16 bases in between. CDR3 loop: CASSKQHGRADTQYF. The CDR3, as DNA: TGTGCCAGCAGCAAACAGCATGGGCGGGCAGATACGCAGTATTTT.

This sequence joins TRBV3-1 (or the pseudogene TRBV3-2) and TRBJ2-1, with D perhaps TRBD2 (6 bases). The CDR3 has 16 amino acids. Germline V CDR1 and CDR2: LGHDT, YNNKEL (reference sequence). V lost 2 bases to trimming and J lost 4 bases, with 15 bases between them. The CDR3 protein is CASSQFWRGAYNEQFF. CDR3 in DNA: TGTGCCAGCAGCCAATTTTGGCGGGGCGCATACAATGAGCAGTTCTTC.

This clone was detected only once. The rearrangement joins TRBV7-6 to TRBJ2-7; 12 positions agree with TRBD2. The CDR3 runs to 16 residues. Trimming cost V 1 base and J 5 bases; bases outside gene matches: 6. CDR1 is SGHVS, CDR2 FNYEAQ, per germline. The CDR3 nucleotides are TGTGCCAGCAGCTTAGGACAGACTAGCGGGAGCCACGAGCAGTACTTC. Translating it yields CASSLGQTSGSHEQYF.

This chain uses TRBV5-4 with TRBJ1-6; 10 bases are shared with TRBD1. The CDR3 spans 15 residues. V shed 4 bases and J 7 bases; nucleotides not matched to a gene: 5. Per germline, CDR1 SGHNT and CDR2 YYREEE (reference sequence). CDR3 protein: CASSPDRGANSPLHF. The CDR3 DNA is TGTGCCAGCAGCCCGGACAGGGGGGCCAATTCACCCCTCCACTTT.

This chain uses TRBV3-1 (or the pseudogene TRBV3-2) with TRBJ1-1; 8 positions agree with TRBD1. The CDR3 loop spans 12 amino acids. CDR1 and CDR2 from the germline V gene are LGHDT and YNNKEL (reference sequence). V lost 4 bases and J lost 7; bases outside the gene matches: 2. The CDR3 spells CASSRTGYEAFF. CDR3 bases: TGTGCCAGCAGCCGGACAGGGTATGAAGCTTTCTTT.

This rearrangement joins TRBV28 to TRBJ1-4; 7 bases fit TRBD1. The CDR3 is 14 residues long. Per the germline V gene, CDR1 is MDHEN and CDR2 is SYDVKM. J was trimmed by 8 bases and V by 2 bases; bases with no gene match: 5. The CDR3 DNA reads TGTGCCAGCAGTTTAAGGACAGGTCTAGAAAAACTGTTTTTT. Protein: CASSLRTGLEKLFF.

V is TRBV5-6 and J is TRBJ2-1; D is undetermined. The V gene's germline CDR1 is SGHDT and CDR2 YYEEEE. The V gene lost 4 bases and the J gene lost 8 bases, with 16 bases spanning the gap. This CDR3 has 14 amino acids. CDR3 sequence (DNA): TGTGCCAGCAGCCGCTGGGCGACGATCGATGAGCAGTTCTTC. This gives the protein CASSRWATIDEQFF.

This clone was picked up one time. V usage is TRBV18 and J usage is TRBJ1-5, with D unclear. This CDR3 comprises 15 residues. Germline V lookup: CDR1 KGHSH, CDR2 LQKENI. The germline V and J ends were trimmed by 2 bases and 0 bases, with 8 bases remaining between them. The CDR3 coding sequence is TGTGCCAGCTCACCATCTGACTATAGCAATCAGCCCCAGCATTTT. Its translation: CASSPSDYSNQPQHF. The full variable domain, in which reference TRBV18 and TRBJ1-5 provide the parts outside the CDR3, is NAGVMQNPRHLVRRRGQEARLRCSPMKGHSHVYWYRQLPEEGLKFMVYLQKENIIDESGMPKERFSAEFPKEGPSILRIQQVVRGDSAAYFCASSPSDYSNQPQHFGDGTRLSIL.

On this clone itself: The same CDR3 can be traced to other DNA sequences in this sample. V is TRBV5-1 and J is TRBJ2-1; 13 bases align to TRBD2. This CDR3 has 15 residues. Germline V lookup: CDR1 SGHRS, CDR2 YFSETQ. Trimming cost V 4 bases and J 6 bases; bases outside gene matches: 4. DNA of the CDR3: TGCGCCAGCAGCGAACTAGCGGGAGGGTCCAATGAGCAGTTCTTC. Amino acids: CASSELAGGSNEQFF.

The chain employs TRBV6-4 and TRBJ2-1; TRBD2 matches 8 bases. CDR1 MRHNA and CDR2 SNTAGT come from the germline V gene. V shed 8 bases and J 7 bases; nucleotides not matched to a gene: 13. The CDR3 covers 15 residues. The CDR3 DNA follows: TGTGCCAGCGGGCTAGGGGCGGGAGGACAGAATGAGCAGTTCTTC. As protein: CASGLGAGGQNEQFF.

This chain joins TRBV9 and TRBJ2-2, with 10 bases that match TRBD2. The germline V gene has CDR1 SGDLS and CDR2 YYNGEE. V gave up 3 bases and J gave up 6 bases; unmatched junction bases: 11. The CDR3 sequence is 17 residues long. CDR3 nucleotides: TGTGCCAGCAGCGGACACAGCGGGAGGGCAGTAGCCGGGGAGCTGTTTTTT. This gives the protein CASSGHSGRAVAGELFF.

The V gene is TRBV4-3, the J gene TRBJ2-3, with 10 nucleotides matching TRBD2. The CDR3 loop spans 18 amino acids. Trimming at V came to 2 bases and at J to 1 base, leaving 9 bases not matched to a gene. The germline V gene has CDR1 LGHNA and CDR2 YSLEER. This chain's CDR3 is CASSQKPGLAGGTDTQYF. The CDR3 DNA reads as TGCGCCAGCAGCCAAAAACCCGGGCTAGCGGGGGGCACAGATACGCAGTATTTT.

The CDR3 is CASSETSGGMGNEQFF. The CDR3, as DNA: TGCGCCAGCAGTGAGACTAGCGGGGGAATGGGCAATGAGCAGTTCTTC. The genes are TRBV10-1 and TRBJ2-1; 11 bases match TRBD2. Losses at the gene ends were 2 bases for V and 6 bases for J; bases not matched to a gene: 6. The germline V gene encodes CDR1 WNHNN and CDR2 SYGVQD (reference sequence). The CDR3 totals 16 residues.